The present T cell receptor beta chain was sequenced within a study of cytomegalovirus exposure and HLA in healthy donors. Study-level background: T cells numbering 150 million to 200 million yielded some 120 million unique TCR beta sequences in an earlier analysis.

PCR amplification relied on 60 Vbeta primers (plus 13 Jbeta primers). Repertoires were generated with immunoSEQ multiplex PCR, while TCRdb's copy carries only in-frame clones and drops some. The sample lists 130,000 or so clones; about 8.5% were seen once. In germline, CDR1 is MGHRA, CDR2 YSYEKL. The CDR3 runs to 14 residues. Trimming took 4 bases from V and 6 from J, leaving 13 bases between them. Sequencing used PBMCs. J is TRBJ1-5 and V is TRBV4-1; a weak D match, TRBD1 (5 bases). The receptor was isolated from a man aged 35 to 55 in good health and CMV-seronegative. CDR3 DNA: TGCGCCAGCAGCCTCGGGGGGTTAGGTCAGCCCCAGCATTTT. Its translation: CASSLGGLGQPQHF.